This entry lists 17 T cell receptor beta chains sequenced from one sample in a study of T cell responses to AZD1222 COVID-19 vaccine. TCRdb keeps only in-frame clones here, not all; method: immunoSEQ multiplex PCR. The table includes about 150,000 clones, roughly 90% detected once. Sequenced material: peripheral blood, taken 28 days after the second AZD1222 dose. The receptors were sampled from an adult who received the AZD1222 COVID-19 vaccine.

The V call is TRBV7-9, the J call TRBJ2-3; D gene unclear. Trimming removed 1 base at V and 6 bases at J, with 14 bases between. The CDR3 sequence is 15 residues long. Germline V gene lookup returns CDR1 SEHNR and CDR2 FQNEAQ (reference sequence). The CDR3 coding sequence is TGTGCCAGCAGCTTAGGACCCTCGGCCGTCGATACGCAGTATTTT. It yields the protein CASSLGPSAVDTQYF.

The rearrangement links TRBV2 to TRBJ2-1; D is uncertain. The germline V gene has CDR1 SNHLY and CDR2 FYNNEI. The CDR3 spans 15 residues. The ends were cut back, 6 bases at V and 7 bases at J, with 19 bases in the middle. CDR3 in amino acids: CASSTLGGGENEQFF. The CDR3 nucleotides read TGTGCCAGCAGCACCTTGGGCGGTGGAGAGAATGAGCAGTTCTTC. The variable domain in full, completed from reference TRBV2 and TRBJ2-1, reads EPEVTQTPSHQVTQMGQEVILRCVPISNHLYFYWYRQILGQKVEFLVSFYNNEISEKSEIFDDQFSVERPDGSNFTLKIRSTKLEDSAMYFCASSTLGGGENEQFFGPGTRLTVL.

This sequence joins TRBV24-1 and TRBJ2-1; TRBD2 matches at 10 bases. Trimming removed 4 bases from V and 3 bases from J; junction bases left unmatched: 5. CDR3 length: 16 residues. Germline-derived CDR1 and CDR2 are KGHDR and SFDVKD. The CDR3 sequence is CATSEPGLASYNEQFF. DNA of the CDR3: TGTGCCACCAGTGAGCCGGGACTAGCGAGCTACAATGAGCAGTTCTTC.

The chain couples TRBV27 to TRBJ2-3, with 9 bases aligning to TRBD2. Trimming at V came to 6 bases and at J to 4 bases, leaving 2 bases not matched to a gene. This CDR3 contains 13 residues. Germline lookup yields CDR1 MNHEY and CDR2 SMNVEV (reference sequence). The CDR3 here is CASRASGADTQYF. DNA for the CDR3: TGTGCCAGCAGGGCTAGCGGGGCAGATACGCAGTATTTT.

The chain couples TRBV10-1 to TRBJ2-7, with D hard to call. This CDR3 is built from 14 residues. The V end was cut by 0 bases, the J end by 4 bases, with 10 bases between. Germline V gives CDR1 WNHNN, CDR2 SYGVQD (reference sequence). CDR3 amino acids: CASSESATHYEQYF. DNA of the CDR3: TGCGCCAGCAGTGAGTCGGCCACCCATTACGAGCAGTACTTC.

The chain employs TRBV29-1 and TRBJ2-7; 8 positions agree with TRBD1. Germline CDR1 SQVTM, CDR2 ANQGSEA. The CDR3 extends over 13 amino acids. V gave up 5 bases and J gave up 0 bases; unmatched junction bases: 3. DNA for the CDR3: TGCAGCGTTCTACAGGGGGACTCCTACGAGCAGTACTTC. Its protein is CSVLQGDSYEQYF.

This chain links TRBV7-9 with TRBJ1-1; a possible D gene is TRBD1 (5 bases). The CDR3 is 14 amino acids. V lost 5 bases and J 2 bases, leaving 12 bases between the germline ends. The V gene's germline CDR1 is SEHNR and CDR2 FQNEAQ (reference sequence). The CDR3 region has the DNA TGTGCCAGCAGCAGCGCCGGGGCTAACACTGAAGCTTTCTTT. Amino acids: CASSSAGANTEAFF.

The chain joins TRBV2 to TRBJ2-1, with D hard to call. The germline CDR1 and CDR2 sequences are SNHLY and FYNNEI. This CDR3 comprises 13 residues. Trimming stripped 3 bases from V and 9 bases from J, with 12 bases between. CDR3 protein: CASSESRIGEQFF. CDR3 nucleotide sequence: TGTGCCAGCAGTGAGAGTAGGATTGGTGAGCAGTTCTTC.

The CDR3 DNA reads TGTGCCAGCAGCTCTACAAATGGACTAGGCCCAGATACGCAGTATTTT. Amino acids: CASSSTNGLGPDTQYF. V is TRBV7-2 and J is TRBJ2-3; 7 nucleotides align to TRBD2. The CDR3 has 16 residues. Germline values: CDR1 SGHTA, CDR2 FQGNSA. The V segment lost 4 bases and the J segment 4 bases; nucleotides outside the gene matches: 11.

The chain's CDR3 is CASSVVGTGRIEAFF. As DNA, the CDR3 is TGTGCCAGCAGCGTAGTAGGGACAGGGAGGATTGAAGCTTTCTTT. The chain combines TRBV9 with TRBJ1-1; 9 bases map to TRBD1. The V and J ends lost 0 bases and 7 bases, in that order; junction bases with no gene match: 7. The CDR3 runs 15 residues. The germline V gene has CDR1 SGDLS and CDR2 YYNGEE.

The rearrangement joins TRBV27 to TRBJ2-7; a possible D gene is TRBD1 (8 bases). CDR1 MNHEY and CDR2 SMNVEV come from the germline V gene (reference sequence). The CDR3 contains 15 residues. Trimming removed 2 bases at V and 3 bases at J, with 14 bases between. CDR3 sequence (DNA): TGTGCCAGCAGTTTAGGACAGGGAGGGAACTACGAGCAGTACTTC. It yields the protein CASSLGQGGNYEQYF.

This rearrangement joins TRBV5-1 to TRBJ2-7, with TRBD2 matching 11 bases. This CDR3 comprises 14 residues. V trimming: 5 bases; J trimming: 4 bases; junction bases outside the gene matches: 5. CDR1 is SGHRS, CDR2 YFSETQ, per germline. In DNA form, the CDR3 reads TGCGCCAGCAGTCGGACTAGCGGGCTTTACGAGCAGTACTTC. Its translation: CASSRTSGLYEQYF.

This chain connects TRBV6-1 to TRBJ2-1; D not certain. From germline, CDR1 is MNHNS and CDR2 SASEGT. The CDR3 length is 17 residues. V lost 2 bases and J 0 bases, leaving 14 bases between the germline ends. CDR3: CASSEMAVLSSYNEQFF. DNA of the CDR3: TGTGCCAGCAGTGAAATGGCAGTTCTCAGCTCCTACAATGAGCAGTTCTTC.

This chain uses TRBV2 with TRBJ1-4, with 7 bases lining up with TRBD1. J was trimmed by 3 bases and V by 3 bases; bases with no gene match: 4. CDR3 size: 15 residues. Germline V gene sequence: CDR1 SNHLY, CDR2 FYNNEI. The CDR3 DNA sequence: TGTGCCAGCAGTGAGTTAGGGACAGCTAATGAAAAACTGTTTTTT. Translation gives CASSELGTANEKLFF.

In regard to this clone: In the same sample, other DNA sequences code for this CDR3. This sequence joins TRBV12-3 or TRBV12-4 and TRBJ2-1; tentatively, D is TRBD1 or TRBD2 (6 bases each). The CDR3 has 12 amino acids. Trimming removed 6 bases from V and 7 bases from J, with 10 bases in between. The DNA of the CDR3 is TGTGCCAGCAGCCTAGGGGGGAATGAGCAGTTCTTC. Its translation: CASSLGGNEQFF.

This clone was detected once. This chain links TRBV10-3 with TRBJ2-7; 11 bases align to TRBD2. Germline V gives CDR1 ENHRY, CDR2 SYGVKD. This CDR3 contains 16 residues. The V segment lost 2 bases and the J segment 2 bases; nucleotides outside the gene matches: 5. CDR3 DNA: TGTGCCATCAGTGAGAGGACTAGCGGGTTAACCTACGAGCAGTACTTC. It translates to CAISERTSGLTYEQYF.

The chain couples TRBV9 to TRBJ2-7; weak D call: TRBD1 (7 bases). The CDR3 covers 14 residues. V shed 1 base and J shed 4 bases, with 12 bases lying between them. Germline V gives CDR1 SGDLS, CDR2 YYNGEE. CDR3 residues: CASSVSSGGYEQYF. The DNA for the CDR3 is TGTGCCAGCAGCGTATCTTCAGGGGGGTACGAGCAGTACTTC.